This T cell receptor (beta chain) was retrieved from a study of T cells expressing NK-cell markers. As for the study in general: The study drew TCR beta repertoires from sorted CD3+CD56+NKG2C+, CD3+CD56+NKG2C- and CD3+CD56-NKG2C+ T cells. Eight donors were sequenced, seven testing HCMV-seropositive and one testing seronegative.

CDR1 is DFQATT and CDR2 is SNEGSKA in the germline V gene (reference sequence). CDR3 length equals 15 residues. From its re-call of the 5' RACE reads, TCRdb lists each CDR3 protein once, without DNA. Here the sample table reports 450,000 to 600,000 distinct CDR3 sequences. Study results and caveats: The same clonotypes also predominated in the CD3+CD56-NKG2C+ fraction of several donors. In 5 or 6 donors, dominant NKG2C+ clonotypes were about 1.0-8% of CD8+ T cells.

On this clonotype itself: What it binds is not known.

The receptor was isolated from a man younger than 35 in good health. The V call is TRBV20-1, the J call TRBJ1-1; absent DNA, TCRdb's TRBD1 call cannot be checked. The source material was blood T cells: a sorted CD56 or NKG2C T cell subset, CD4+ or CD8+ T cells, or bulk PBMC T cells (not recorded which). The CDR3 sequence: CSARDGRGVNTEAFF.